This T cell receptor beta chain derives from a study of technical replicates of blood from a handful of donors. Assay used: immunoSEQ multiplex PCR; TCRdb lists only in-frame clones, some missing. The data contain some 48,000 clones, approximately 90% of them singletons. Looked up from germline, CDR1 is SGHVS and CDR2 is FQNEAQ. The trim removed 5 bases at V and 6 bases at J, leaving 9 bases unmatched. The CDR3 is 15 amino acids. The sequenced sample was PBMCs. The gene calls are TRBV7-8 and TRBJ2-3; 9 bases match TRBD2. This TCR was recovered from a human donor in good health. Some clones in this sample may be carry-over from other donors' samples. The CDR3 sequence is CASSRRRGGADTQYF. For the CDR3, the DNA is TGTGCCAGCAGCCGTCGGCGGGGGGGTGCCGATACGCAGTATTTT.